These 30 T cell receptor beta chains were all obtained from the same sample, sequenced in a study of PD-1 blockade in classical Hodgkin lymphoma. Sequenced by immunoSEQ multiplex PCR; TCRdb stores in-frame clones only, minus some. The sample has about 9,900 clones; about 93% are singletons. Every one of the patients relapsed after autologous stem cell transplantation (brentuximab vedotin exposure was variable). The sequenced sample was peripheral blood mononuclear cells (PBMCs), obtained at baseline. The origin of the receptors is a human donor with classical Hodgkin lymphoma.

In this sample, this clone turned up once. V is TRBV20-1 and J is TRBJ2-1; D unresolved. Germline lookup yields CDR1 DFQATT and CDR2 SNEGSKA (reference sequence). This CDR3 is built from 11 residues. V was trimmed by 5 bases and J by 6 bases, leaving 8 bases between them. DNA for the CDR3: TGCAGTGCTCTAAGTCCCAATGAGCAGTTCTTC. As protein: CSALSPNEQFF.

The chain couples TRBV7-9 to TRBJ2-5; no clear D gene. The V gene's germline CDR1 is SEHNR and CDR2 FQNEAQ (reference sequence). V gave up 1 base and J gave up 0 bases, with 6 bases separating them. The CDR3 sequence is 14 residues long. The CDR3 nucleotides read TGTGCCAGCAGCTTAGTTCGGTACCAAGAGACCCAGTACTTC. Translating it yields CASSLVRYQETQYF.

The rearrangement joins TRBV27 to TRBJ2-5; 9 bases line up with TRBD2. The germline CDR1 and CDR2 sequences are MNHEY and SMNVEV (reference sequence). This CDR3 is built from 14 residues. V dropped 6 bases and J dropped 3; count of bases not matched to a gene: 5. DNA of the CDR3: TGTGCCAGCAGCTCTAGCGGGACCGAAGAGACCCAGTACTTC. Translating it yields CASSSSGTEETQYF.

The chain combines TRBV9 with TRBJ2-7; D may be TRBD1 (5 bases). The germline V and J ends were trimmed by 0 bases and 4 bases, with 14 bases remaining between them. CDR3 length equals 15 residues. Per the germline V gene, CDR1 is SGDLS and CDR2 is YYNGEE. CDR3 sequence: CASSVGQGIPYEQYF. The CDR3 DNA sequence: TGTGCCAGCAGCGTAGGGCAGGGAATTCCGTACGAGCAGTACTTC.

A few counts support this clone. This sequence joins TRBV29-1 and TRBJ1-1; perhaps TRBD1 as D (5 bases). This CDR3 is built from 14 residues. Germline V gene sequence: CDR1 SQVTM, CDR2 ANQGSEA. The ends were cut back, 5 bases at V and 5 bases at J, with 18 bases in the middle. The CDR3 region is CSVLLNRGRTEAFF. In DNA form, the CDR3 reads TGCAGCGTTCTCTTAAATCGGGGCCGTACTGAAGCTTTCTTT. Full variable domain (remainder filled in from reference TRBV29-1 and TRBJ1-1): SAVISQKPSRDICQRGTSLTIQCQVDSQVTMMFWYRQQPGQSLTLIATANQGSEATYESGFVIDKFPISRPNLTFSTLTVSNMSPEDSSIYLCSVLLNRGRTEAFFGQGTRLTVV.

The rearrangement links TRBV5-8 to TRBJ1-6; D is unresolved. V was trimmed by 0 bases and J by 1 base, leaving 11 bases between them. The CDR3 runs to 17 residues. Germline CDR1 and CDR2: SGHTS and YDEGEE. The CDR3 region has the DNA TGTGCCAGCAGCTTGGTTTTTGGCGGTTCCTATAATTCACCCCTCCACTTT. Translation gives CASSLVFGGSYNSPLHF.

This chain's CDR3 is CASSVDQTMGTEAFF. The CDR3 DNA reads TGTGCCAGCAGCGTAGATCAAACCATGGGCACTGAAGCTTTCTTT. The chain uses TRBV9 and TRBJ1-1; no clear D gene. Trimming stripped 0 bases from V and 4 bases from J, with 13 bases between. The CDR3 is made up of 15 amino acids. The germline CDR1 and CDR2 sequences are SGDLS and YYNGEE.

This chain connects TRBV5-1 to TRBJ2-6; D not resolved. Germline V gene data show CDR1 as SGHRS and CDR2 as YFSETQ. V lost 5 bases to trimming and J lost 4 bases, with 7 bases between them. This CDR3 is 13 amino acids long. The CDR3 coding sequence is TGCGCCAGCAGAGAGACCGGGGCCAACGTCCTGACTTTC. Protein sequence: CASRETGANVLTF.

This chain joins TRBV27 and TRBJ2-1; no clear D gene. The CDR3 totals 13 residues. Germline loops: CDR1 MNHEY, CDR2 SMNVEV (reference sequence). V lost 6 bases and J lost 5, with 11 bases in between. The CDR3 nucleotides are TGTGCCAGCAGAAGGGTTTTTGACAATGAGCAGTTCTTC. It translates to CASRRVFDNEQFF.

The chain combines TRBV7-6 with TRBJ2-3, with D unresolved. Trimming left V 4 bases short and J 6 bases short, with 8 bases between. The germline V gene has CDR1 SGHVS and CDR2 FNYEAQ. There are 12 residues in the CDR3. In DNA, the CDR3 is TGTGCCAGCAGCTACCATGTTGATACGCAGTATTTT. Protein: CASSYHVDTQYF. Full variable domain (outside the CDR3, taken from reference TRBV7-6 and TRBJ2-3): GAGVSQSPRYKVTKRGQDVALRCDPISGHVSLYWYRQALGQGPEFLTYFNYEAQQDKSGLPNDRFSAERPEGSISTLTIQRTEQRDSAMYRCASSYHVDTQYFGPGTRLTVL.

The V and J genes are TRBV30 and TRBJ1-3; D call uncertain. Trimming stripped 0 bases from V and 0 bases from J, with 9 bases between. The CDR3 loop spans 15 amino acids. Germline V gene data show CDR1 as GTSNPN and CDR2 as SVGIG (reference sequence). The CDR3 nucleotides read TGTGCCTGGAGTGTACTCGGGAACTCTGGAAACACCATATATTTT. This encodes CAWSVLGNSGNTIYF.

The CDR3 DNA reads as TGTGCCAGCACCGGACAGGGGAGTTACTATGGCTACACCTTC. This gives the protein CASTGQGSYYGYTF. The J gene is TRBJ1-2, the V gene TRBV5-4; 9 positions agree with TRBD1. CDR1 SGHNT and CDR2 YYREEE come from the germline V gene (reference sequence). The CDR3 loop spans 14 amino acids. J was trimmed by 3 bases and V by 6 bases; bases with no gene match: 6.

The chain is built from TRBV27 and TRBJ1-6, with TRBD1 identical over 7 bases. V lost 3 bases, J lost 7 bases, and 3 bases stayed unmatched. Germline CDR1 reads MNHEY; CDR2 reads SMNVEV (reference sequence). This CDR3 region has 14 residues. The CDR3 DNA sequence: TGTGCCAGCAGTTTGGACAGGCAAAATTCACCCCTCCACTTT. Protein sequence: CASSLDRQNSPLHF.

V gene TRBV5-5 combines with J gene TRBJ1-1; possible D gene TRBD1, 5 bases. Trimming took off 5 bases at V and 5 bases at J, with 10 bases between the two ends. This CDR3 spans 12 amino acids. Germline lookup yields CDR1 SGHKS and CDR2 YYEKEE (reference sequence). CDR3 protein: CASSPPGTEAFF. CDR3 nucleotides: TGTGCCAGCAGTCCTCCAGGGACTGAAGCTTTCTTT. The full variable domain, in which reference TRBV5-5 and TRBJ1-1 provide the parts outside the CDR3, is DAGVTQSPTHLIKTRGQQVTLRCSPISGHKSVSWYQQVLGQGPQFIFQYYEKEERGRGNFPDRFSARQFPNYSSELNVNALLLGDSALYLCASSPPGTEAFFGQGTRLTVV.

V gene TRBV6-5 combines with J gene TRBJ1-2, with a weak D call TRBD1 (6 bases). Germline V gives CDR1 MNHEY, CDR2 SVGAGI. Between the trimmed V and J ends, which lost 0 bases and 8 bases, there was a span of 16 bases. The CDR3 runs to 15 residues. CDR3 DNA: TGTGCCAGCAGTTACTCCGCCGCAGGGGCCGGGGGCTACACCTTC. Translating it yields CASSYSAAGAGGYTF.

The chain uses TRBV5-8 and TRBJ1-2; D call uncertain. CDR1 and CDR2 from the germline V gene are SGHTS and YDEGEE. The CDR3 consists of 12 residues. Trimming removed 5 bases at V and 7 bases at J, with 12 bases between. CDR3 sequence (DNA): TGTGCCAGCAGAACGGACGGCGCTGGCTACACCTTC. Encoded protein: CASRTDGAGYTF.

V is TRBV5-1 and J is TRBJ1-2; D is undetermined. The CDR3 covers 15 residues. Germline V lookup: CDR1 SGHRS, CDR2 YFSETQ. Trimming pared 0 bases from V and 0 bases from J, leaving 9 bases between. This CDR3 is CASSLEVTANYGYTF. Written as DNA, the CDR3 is TGCGCCAGCAGCTTGGAAGTCACAGCTAACTATGGCTACACCTTC.

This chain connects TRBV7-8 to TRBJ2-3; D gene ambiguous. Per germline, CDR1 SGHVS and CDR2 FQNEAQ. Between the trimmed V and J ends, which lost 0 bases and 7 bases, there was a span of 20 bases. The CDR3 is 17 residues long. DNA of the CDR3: TGTGCCAGCAGCTTAGCCCCCTCGAGCGCCCGTGTACATACGCAGTATTTT. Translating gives CASSLAPSSARVHTQYF.

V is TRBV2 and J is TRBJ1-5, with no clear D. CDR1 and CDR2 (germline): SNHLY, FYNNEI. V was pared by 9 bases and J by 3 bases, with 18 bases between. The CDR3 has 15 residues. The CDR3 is CASSPSVNINQPQHF. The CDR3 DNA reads TGTGCCAGTAGCCCCTCAGTGAATATCAATCAGCCCCAGCATTTT.

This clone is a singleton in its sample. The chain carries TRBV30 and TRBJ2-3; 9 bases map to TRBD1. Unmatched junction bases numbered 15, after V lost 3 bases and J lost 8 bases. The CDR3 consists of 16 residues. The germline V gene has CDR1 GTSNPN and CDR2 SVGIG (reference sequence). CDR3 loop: CAWSPQTGGAIGTQYF. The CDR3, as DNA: TGTGCCTGGAGCCCTCAGACAGGGGGAGCAATTGGTACGCAGTATTTT.

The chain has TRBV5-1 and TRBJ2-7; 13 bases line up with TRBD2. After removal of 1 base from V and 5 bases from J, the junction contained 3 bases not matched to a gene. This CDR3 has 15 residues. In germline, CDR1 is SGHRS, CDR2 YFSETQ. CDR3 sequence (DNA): TGCGCCAGCAGCTTGTTTGGACTAGCGGGAGACGAGCAGTACTTC. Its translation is CASSLFGLAGDEQYF. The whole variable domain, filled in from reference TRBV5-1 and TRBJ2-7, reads KAGVTQTPRYLIKTRGQQVTLSCSPISGHRSVSWYQQTPGQGLQFLFEYFSETQRNKGNFPGRFSGRQFSNSRSEMNVSTLELGDSALYLCASSLFGLAGDEQYFGPGTRLTVT.

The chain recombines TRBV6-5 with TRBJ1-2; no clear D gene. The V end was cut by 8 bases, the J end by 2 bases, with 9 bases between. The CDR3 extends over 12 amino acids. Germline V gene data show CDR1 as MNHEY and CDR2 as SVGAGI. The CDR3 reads CASLKRNYGYTF. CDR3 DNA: TGTGCCAGCTTAAAGCGAAACTATGGCTACACCTTC.

Here the CDR3 DNA reads TGTGCCAGCAGTGCCTCAGGGTGGGGGATCTACGAGCAGTACTTC. Translating gives CASSASGWGIYEQYF. V usage is TRBV6-1 and J usage is TRBJ2-7, with D perhaps TRBD1 or TRBD2 (5 bases each). Trimming took 4 bases from V and 3 from J, leaving 16 bases between them. The CDR3 has 15 amino acids. Per germline, CDR1 MNHNS and CDR2 SASEGT.

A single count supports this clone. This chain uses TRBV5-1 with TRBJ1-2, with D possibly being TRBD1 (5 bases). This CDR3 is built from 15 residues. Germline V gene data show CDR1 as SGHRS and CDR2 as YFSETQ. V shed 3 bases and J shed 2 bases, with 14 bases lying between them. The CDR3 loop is CASSSSAPGNYGYTF. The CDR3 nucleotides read TGCGCCAGCAGCTCCTCGGCTCCAGGGAACTATGGCTACACCTTC.

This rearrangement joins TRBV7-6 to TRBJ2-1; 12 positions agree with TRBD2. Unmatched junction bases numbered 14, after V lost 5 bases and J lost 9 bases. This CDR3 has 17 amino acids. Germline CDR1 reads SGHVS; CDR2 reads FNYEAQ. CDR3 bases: TGTGCCAGCAGCCAGAAGGGGCTAGCGGGAGGGCTATTTGAGCAGTTCTTC. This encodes CASSQKGLAGGLFEQFF.

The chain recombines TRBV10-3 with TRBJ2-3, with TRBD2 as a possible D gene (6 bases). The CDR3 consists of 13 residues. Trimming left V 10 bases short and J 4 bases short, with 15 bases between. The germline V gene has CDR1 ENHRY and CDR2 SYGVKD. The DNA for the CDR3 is TGTGCCACGGCCTCCGGGAGTGCAGATACGCAGTATTTT. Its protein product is CATASGSADTQYF.

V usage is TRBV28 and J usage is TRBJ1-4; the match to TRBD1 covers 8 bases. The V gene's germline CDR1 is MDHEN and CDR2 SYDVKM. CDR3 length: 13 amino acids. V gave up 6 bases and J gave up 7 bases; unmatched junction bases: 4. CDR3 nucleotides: TGTGCCAGCAGGCCACAGGGGGTTGAAAAACTGTTTTTT. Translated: CASRPQGVEKLFF.

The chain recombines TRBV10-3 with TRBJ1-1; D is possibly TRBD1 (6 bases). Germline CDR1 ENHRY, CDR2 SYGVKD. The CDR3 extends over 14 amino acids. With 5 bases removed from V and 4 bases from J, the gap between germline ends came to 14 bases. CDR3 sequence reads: CAISTRGRTTEAFF. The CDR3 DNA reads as TGTGCCATCAGTACCAGGGGCCGCACCACTGAAGCTTTCTTT.

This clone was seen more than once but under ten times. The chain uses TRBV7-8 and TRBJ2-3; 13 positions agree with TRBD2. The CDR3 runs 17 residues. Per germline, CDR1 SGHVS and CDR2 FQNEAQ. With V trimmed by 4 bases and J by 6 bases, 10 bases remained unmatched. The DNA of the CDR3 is TGTGCCAGCAGCTCACGGACTAGCGGGAGTATGACGGATACGCAGTATTTT. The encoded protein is CASSSRTSGSMTDTQYF. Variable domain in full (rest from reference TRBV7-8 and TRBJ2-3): GAGVSQSPRYKVAKRGQDVALRCDPISGHVSLFWYQQALGQGPEFLTYFQNEAQLDKSGLPSDRFFAERPEGSVSTLKIQRTQQEDSAVYLCASSSRTSGSMTDTQYFGPGTRLTVL.

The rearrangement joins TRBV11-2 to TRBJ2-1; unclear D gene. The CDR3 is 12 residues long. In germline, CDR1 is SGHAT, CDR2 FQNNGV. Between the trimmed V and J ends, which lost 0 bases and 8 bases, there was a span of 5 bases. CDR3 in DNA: TGTGCCAGCAGCTTAGATTGGCATGAGCAGTTCTTC. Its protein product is CASSLDWHEQFF.